This entry lists 31 T cell receptor beta chains sequenced from one sample in a study of blood T cell repertoires in COVID-19. TCRdb's copy holds only in-frame clones and misses some; the assay was immunoSEQ multiplex PCR. This sample has roughly 200,000 clones; 75% to 90% occur once, and the top ten carry about a tenth. Sequenced material: peripheral blood. The source is a human donor with active or convalescent COVID-19. The donor label of this sample is uncertain.

The chain carries TRBV2 and TRBJ2-1; a weak D match, TRBD1 (5 bases). V was clipped by 5 bases and J by 3 bases, with 11 bases between them. Germline loops: CDR1 SNHLY, CDR2 FYNNEI. The length of the CDR3 is 14 residues. In nucleotides, the CDR3 is TGTGCCAGCAGTACGGACACCAGCTACAATGAGCAGTTCTTC. Translating it yields CASSTDTSYNEQFF.

This chain links TRBV9 with TRBJ1-1, with D possibly TRBD1 on 6 matching bases. The CDR3 consists of 15 residues. Deletions cut 0 bases from V and 4 bases from J, with 13 bases between. CDR1 and CDR2 from the germline V gene are SGDLS and YYNGEE. CDR3 protein: CASSVEGEGVTEAFF. The DNA of the CDR3 is TGTGCCAGCAGCGTAGAGGGGGAAGGGGTCACTGAAGCTTTCTTT.

V and J are TRBV14 and TRBJ2-7, with TRBD2 identical over 7 bases. Looked up from germline, CDR1 is SGHDN and CDR2 is FVKESK. This CDR3 comprises 15 residues. V dropped 0 bases and J dropped 1; count of bases not matched to a gene: 3. The CDR3 loop reads CASSQDGRESYEQYF. The DNA of the CDR3 is TGTGCCAGCAGCCAAGATGGGCGGGAGTCCTACGAGCAGTACTTC.

The gene calls are TRBV18 and TRBJ2-7; 8 bases map to TRBD2. V lost 6 bases and J lost 6; bases outside the gene matches: 7. Germline values: CDR1 KGHSH, CDR2 LQKENI. The CDR3 spans 13 residues. DNA of the CDR3: TGTGCCAGCTCCCGGGGGGGGAGTCGCGAGCAGTACTTC. This encodes CASSRGGSREQYF.

The genes are TRBV9 and TRBJ2-5; D gene unclear. CDR3 length equals 13 residues. Trimming left V 3 bases short and J 5 bases short, with 11 bases between. Germline V gene sequence: CDR1 SGDLS, CDR2 YYNGEE. CDR3 in DNA: TGTGCCAGCAGCGGACACCAGCAGGAGACCCAGTACTTC. This translates into CASSGHQQETQYF.

V is TRBV24-1 and J is TRBJ2-7, with D possibly matching TRBD2 (7 bases). The CDR3 length is 16 residues. In germline, CDR1 is KGHDR, CDR2 SFDVKD. The V end lost 4 bases, the J end lost 6 bases, and 21 bases lay between the germline ends. The CDR3, as DNA: TGTGCCACCAGTGACCCCCGAGGGGGAGGGCCAGGCGAGCAGTACTTC. This gives the protein CATSDPRGGGPGEQYF.

J is TRBJ2-7 and V is TRBV27; 7 nucleotides align to TRBD1. The germline CDR1 and CDR2 sequences are MNHEY and SMNVEV (reference sequence). The CDR3 consists of 15 residues. With 4 bases clipped from V and 3 bases from J, the junction kept 9 bases outside the gene matches. Here the CDR3 DNA reads TGTGCCAGCAGTTCCCGGGACAGAGGAGTCTACGAGCAGTACTTC. It yields the protein CASSSRDRGVYEQYF.

V is TRBV10-3 and J is TRBJ2-1, with 11 bases that match TRBD2. V gave up 6 bases and J gave up 2 bases; unmatched junction bases: 3. Germline loops: CDR1 ENHRY, CDR2 SYGVKD. This CDR3 has 15 amino acids. In nucleotides, the CDR3 is TGTGCCATCAGGCCTAGCGGGGGGCCCTACAATGAGCAGTTCTTC. It specifies CAIRPSGGPYNEQFF.

The chain is built from TRBV24-1 and TRBJ1-2, with D perhaps TRBD1 (6 bases). Germline CDR1 is KGHDR and CDR2 is SFDVKD. The CDR3 totals 16 residues. Trimming pared 9 bases from V and 3 bases from J, leaving 22 bases between. CDR3 in amino acids: CATAPTGLTADYGYTF. CDR3 nucleotide sequence: TGTGCCACCGCCCCAACAGGGCTCACCGCTGACTATGGCTACACCTTC.

J is TRBJ2-3 and V is TRBV7-2; TRBD2 matches at 9 bases. The CDR3 contains 17 residues. The ends lost 7 bases at V and 1 base at J; junction bases unmatched: 12. Looked up from germline, CDR1 is SGHTA and CDR2 is FQGNSA. DNA of the CDR3: TGTGCCAGCAACGGGCTAGCGGGGATTACGCGCACAGATACGCAGTATTTT. Translated: CASNGLAGITRTDTQYF. The whole variable domain, filled in from reference TRBV7-2 and TRBJ2-3, reads GAGVSQSPSNKVTEKGKDVELRCDPISGHTALYWYRQSLGQGLEFLIYFQGNSAPDKSGLPSDRFSAERTGGSVSTLTIQRTQQEDSAVYLCASNGLAGITRTDTQYFGPGTRLTVL.

CDR3 region: CASSPSSGRAGTDTQYF. CDR3 bases: TGTGCCAGCAGTCCGTCTAGCGGGAGGGCCGGGACAGATACGCAGTATTTT. The chain links TRBV4-2 to TRBJ2-3; 12 bases are shared with TRBD2. Per germline, CDR1 LGHNA and CDR2 YNFKEQ. The CDR3 contains 17 residues. V lost 6 bases and J lost 3; bases outside the gene matches: 10.

The chain has TRBV30 and TRBJ2-7, with 12 bases aligning to TRBD1. After removal of 1 base from V and 5 bases from J, the junction contained 3 bases not matched to a gene. CDR1 and CDR2 from the germline V gene are GTSNPN and SVGIG (reference sequence). This CDR3 comprises 14 residues. CDR3 sequence (DNA): TGTGCCTGGAGTGAGGGACAGGGGGCACACGAGCAGTACTTC. It encodes CAWSEGQGAHEQYF.

The count of this clone is one. The chain combines TRBV18 with TRBJ2-1, with 7 bases that match TRBD1. CDR1 is KGHSH, CDR2 LQKENI, per germline. The CDR3 runs 12 residues. Trimming took 4 bases from V and 10 from J; bases not matched to a gene: 4. In nucleotides, the CDR3 is TGTGCCAGCTCACTCGACAGGGTAGAGCAGTTCTTC. Translated, it gives CASSLDRVEQFF.

The V and J genes are TRBV7-2 and TRBJ1-4, with D unresolved. The CDR3 has 16 amino acids. The germline V gene encodes CDR1 SGHTA and CDR2 FQGNSA. Trimming stripped 2 bases from V and 1 base from J, with 11 bases between. CDR3 coding DNA: TGTGCCAGCAGCTTAATATCCTCAGAAACTAATGAAAAACTGTTTTTT. Residues: CASSLISSETNEKLFF.

The rearrangement links TRBV10-3 to TRBJ1-4; 7 positions agree with TRBD1. The CDR3 is made up of 14 amino acids. With V trimmed by 8 bases and J by 4 bases, 7 bases remained unmatched. Germline values: CDR1 ENHRY, CDR2 SYGVKD. The CDR3 here is CAIGRDSVNEKLFF. The CDR3 nucleotides read TGTGCCATCGGCAGGGACAGCGTTAATGAAAAACTGTTTTTT.

This clone was counted a single time. V gene TRBV28 combines with J gene TRBJ2-2, with D perhaps TRBD2 (6 bases). The V gene's germline CDR1 is MDHEN and CDR2 SYDVKM. The CDR3 consists of 15 residues. The V end lost 6 bases, the J end lost 7 bases, and 18 bases lay between the germline ends. In DNA form, the CDR3 reads TGTGCCAGCAGCCCCTCGTTCGGGGGAATCGGGGAGCTGTTTTTT. It yields the protein CASSPSFGGIGELFF.

The chain carries TRBV3-1 (or the pseudogene TRBV3-2) and TRBJ2-7, with 8 bases lining up with TRBD2. There are 12 residues in the CDR3. CDR1 is LGHDT and CDR2 is YNNKEL in the germline V gene (reference sequence). The junction had 3 bases not matched to a gene; V was cut back by 1 base and J by 10 bases. The DNA of the CDR3 is TGTGCCAGCAGCCAAGGAACTAGCGGTCAGTACTTC. Protein product: CASSQGTSGQYF.

V and J are TRBV7-6 and TRBJ1-1; TRBD1 aligns across 11 bases. The CDR3 runs to 15 residues. The J segment lost 0 bases and the V segment lost 5 bases, leaving 2 bases of the junction unmatched. CDR1 is SGHVS, CDR2 FNYEAQ, per germline. CDR3 sequence: CASSPGQGVNTEAFF. DNA of the CDR3: TGTGCCAGCAGCCCGGGACAGGGGGTGAACACTGAAGCTTTCTTT. The variable domain in full, with the rest retrieved from reference TRBV7-6 and TRBJ1-1, is GAGVSQSPRYKVTKRGQDVALRCDPISGHVSLYWYRQALGQGPEFLTYFNYEAQQDKSGLPNDRFSAERPEGSISTLTIQRTEQRDSAMYRCASSPGQGVNTEAFFGQGTRLTVV.

The CDR3 is CASSRLAGGGGELFF. The DNA for the CDR3 is TGTGCCAGCAGTCGACTAGCGGGAGGAGGGGGGGAGCTGTTTTTT. The chain links TRBV6-5 to TRBJ2-2, with 13 bases lining up with TRBD2. V trimming: 5 bases; J trimming: 8 bases; junction bases outside the gene matches: 5. Germline CDR1 is MNHEY and CDR2 is SVGAGI. This CDR3 is 15 amino acids long.

The chain recombines TRBV5-4 with TRBJ1-1, with 12 bases that match TRBD1. Unmatched junction bases numbered 6, after V lost 2 bases and J lost 10 bases. The CDR3 consists of 14 residues. CDR1 SGHNT and CDR2 YYREEE come from the germline V gene (reference sequence). The CDR3 protein is CASSFRDRGLGAFF. Written as DNA, the CDR3 is TGTGCCAGCAGCTTCCGGGACAGGGGGCTGGGAGCTTTCTTT.

For the CDR3, the DNA is TGTGCCAGCAGCTCCAGACAGGGGGGCCCCTACGAGCAGTACTTC. It encodes CASSSRQGGPYEQYF. The chain couples TRBV6-5 to TRBJ2-7; 9 bases are shared with TRBD1. The CDR3 length is 15 residues. The germline V gene has CDR1 MNHEY and CDR2 SVGAGI. V dropped 6 bases and J dropped 2; count of bases not matched to a gene: 8.

The chain carries TRBV28 and TRBJ2-7; 9 nucleotides align to TRBD1. The V gene end was trimmed by 5 bases and the J gene end by 3 bases; junction bases not matched to a gene: 8. Germline V CDR1 and CDR2: MDHEN, SYDVKM. The CDR3 length is 15 residues. The CDR3 bases are TGTGCCAGCAGTGAAAACAGGGGGCGCGTCTACGAGCAGTACTTC. Its translation is CASSENRGRVYEQYF.

The table lists this clone with a count of one. The rearrangement joins TRBV9 to TRBJ2-5; weak D call: TRBD2 (6 bases). The CDR3 has 15 residues. From germline, CDR1 is SGDLS and CDR2 YYNGEE. Between the trimmed V and J ends, which lost 3 bases and 2 bases, there was a span of 14 bases. Written as DNA, the CDR3 is TGTGCCAGCAGCGCCAGGATGCGGGGACAAGAGACCCAGTACTTC. It codes for CASSARMRGQETQYF.

The J gene is TRBJ2-7, the V gene TRBV2, with 9 bases matching TRBD2. Germline assignment: CDR1 SNHLY and CDR2 FYNNEI. The CDR3 spans 15 residues. V lost 2 bases, J lost 2 bases, and 4 bases stayed unmatched. CDR3 sequence: CASSERVAGAYEQYF. In DNA form, the CDR3 reads TGTGCCAGCAGTGAAAGGGTAGCGGGGGCCTACGAGCAGTACTTC.

The chain carries TRBV28 and TRBJ1-5; 7 bases match TRBD1. The germline V gene encodes CDR1 MDHEN and CDR2 SYDVKM. The CDR3 contains 18 residues. The trim removed 0 bases at V and 0 bases at J, leaving 8 bases unmatched. CDR3 in amino acids: CASSLWQGGQYSNQPQHF. CDR3 DNA sequence: TGTGCCAGCAGTTTATGGCAGGGGGGCCAATATAGCAATCAGCCCCAGCATTTT.

The V gene is TRBV6-4, the J gene TRBJ1-6, with TRBD1 identical over 8 bases. The V segment lost 5 bases and the J segment 7 bases; nucleotides outside the gene matches: 7. CDR1 is MRHNA and CDR2 is SNTAGT in the germline V gene. This CDR3 has 15 residues. The CDR3 spells CASSIGQGGNSPLHF. In DNA form, the CDR3 reads TGTGCCAGCAGTATCGGACAGGGTGGGAATTCACCCCTCCACTTT.

The gene calls are TRBV9 and TRBJ2-1; TRBD2 matches 11 bases. The CDR3 runs 16 residues. In germline, CDR1 is SGDLS, CDR2 YYNGEE. V trimming: 2 bases; J trimming: 7 bases; junction bases outside the gene matches: 8. CDR3 protein: CASSVLAGGFGNEQFF. The CDR3 DNA reads TGTGCCAGCAGCGTTTTAGCGGGAGGGTTCGGGAATGAGCAGTTCTTC.

This chain links TRBV3-1 (or the pseudogene TRBV3-2) with TRBJ2-5, with 15 bases that match TRBD2. This CDR3 has 16 amino acids. CDR1 and CDR2 (germline): LGHDT, YNNKEL (reference sequence). Losses at the gene ends were 4 bases for V and 3 bases for J; bases not matched to a gene: 3. DNA for the CDR3: TGTGCCAGCAGCCCCGGACTAGCGGGAGGGGAAGAGACCCAGTACTTC. Its protein is CASSPGLAGGEETQYF.

V gene TRBV9 combines with J gene TRBJ2-5, with D tentatively TRBD2 (5 bases). The CDR3 spans 16 residues. Germline lookup yields CDR1 SGDLS and CDR2 YYNGEE. V lost 4 bases and J 1 base, leaving 17 bases between the germline ends. Here the CDR3 reads CASSPTTRESQETQYF. In DNA, the CDR3 is TGTGCCAGCAGCCCCACCACCCGGGAATCCCAAGAGACCCAGTACTTC.

This rearrangement joins TRBV23-1 to TRBJ2-2, with D possibly TRBD2 on 6 matching bases. TRBV23-1 is treated as an ORF (open reading frame) with a function not yet certain. There are 17 residues in the CDR3. V was shortened by 1 base and J by 6 bases, with 18 bases between the two germline ends. The CDR3 sequence is CASSQYPSEGGPGELFF. The CDR3 DNA reads as TGCGCCAGCAGTCAATACCCCTCCGAGGGAGGTCCCGGGGAGCTGTTTTTT.

The V call is TRBV13, the J call TRBJ2-5; 9 nucleotides line up with TRBD1. Germline V gene lookup returns CDR1 PRHDT and CDR2 FYEKMQ (reference sequence). CDR3 length: 15 amino acids. Trimming at V came to 1 base and at J to 3 bases, leaving 3 bases not matched to a gene. CDR3 nucleotides: TGTGCCAGCAGCTTAGCGGGACAGGGTGAAGAGACCCAGTACTTC. It translates to CASSLAGQGEETQYF.